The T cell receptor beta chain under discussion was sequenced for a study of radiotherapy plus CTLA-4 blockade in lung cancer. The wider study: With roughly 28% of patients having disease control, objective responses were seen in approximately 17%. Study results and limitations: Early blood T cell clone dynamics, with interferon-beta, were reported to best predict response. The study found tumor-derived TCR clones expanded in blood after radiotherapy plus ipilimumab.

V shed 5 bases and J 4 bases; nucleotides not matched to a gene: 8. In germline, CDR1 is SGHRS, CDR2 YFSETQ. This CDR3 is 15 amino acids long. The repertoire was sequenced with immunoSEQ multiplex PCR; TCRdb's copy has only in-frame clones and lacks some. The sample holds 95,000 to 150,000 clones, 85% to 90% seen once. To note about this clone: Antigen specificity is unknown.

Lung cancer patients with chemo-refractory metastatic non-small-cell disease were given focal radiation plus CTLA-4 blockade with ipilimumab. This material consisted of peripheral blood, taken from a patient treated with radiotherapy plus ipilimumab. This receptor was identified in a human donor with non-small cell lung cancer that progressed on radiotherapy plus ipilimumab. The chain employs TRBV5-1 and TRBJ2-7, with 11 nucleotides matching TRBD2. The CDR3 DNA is TGCGCCAGCAGGACTAGCGGGGCGGAGGTTTACGAGCAGTACTTC. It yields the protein CASRTSGAEVYEQYF. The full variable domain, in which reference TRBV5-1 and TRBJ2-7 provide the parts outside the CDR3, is KAGVTQTPRYLIKTRGQQVTLSCSPISGHRSVSWYQQTPGQGLQFLFEYFSETQRNKGNFPGRFSGRQFSNSRSEMNVSTLELGDSALYLCASRTSGAEVYEQYFGPGTRLTVT.